A single sample is the source of the 9 T cell receptor beta chains below, sequenced in a study of cytomegalovirus exposure and HLA in healthy donors. With 60 Vbeta and 13 Jbeta primers, the PCR was carried out. The assay was immunoSEQ multiplex PCR, and TCRdb's table has in-frame clones only and misses some. The table records fewer than 200,000 clones, 80% to 85% of them present only once. The specimen was PBMCs. The receptor set was obtained from a man aged 25 to 45 in good health and CMV-seronegative.

The chain joins TRBV9 to TRBJ2-2; 13 positions match TRBD2. Looked up from germline, CDR1 is SGDLS and CDR2 is YYNGEE. The CDR3 is made up of 17 amino acids. The V and J ends lost 3 bases and 7 bases, in that order; junction bases with no gene match: 9. The CDR3 protein is CASSASTSGRAFGELFF. CDR3 DNA sequence: TGTGCCAGCAGCGCATCTACTAGCGGGAGGGCCTTCGGGGAGCTGTTTTTT.

CDR3 coding DNA: TGCAGCTTCTCTTATAGGCTAGCGGGAAATGAGCAGTTCTTC. This sequence encodes CSFSYRLAGNEQFF. The rearrangement links TRBV29-1 to TRBJ2-1; TRBD2 aligns across 9 bases. Germline CDR1 SQVTM, CDR2 ANQGSEA. The CDR3 is 14 amino acids. Trimming removed 8 bases from V and 7 bases from J; junction bases left unmatched: 12.

The rearrangement links TRBV10-1 to TRBJ1-2; 12 nucleotides match TRBD1. The CDR3 totals 15 residues. V trimming: 4 bases; J trimming: 7 bases; junction bases outside the gene matches: 7. The germline V gene has CDR1 WNHNN and CDR2 SYGVQD (reference sequence). DNA of the CDR3: TGCGCCAGCAGTGTCTCCCGGGGACAGGGGGCTGGCTACACCTTC. This translates into CASSVSRGQGAGYTF.

J is TRBJ1-2 and V is TRBV2, with TRBD1 matching 9 bases. CDR3 length: 17 residues. CDR1 SNHLY and CDR2 FYNNEI come from the germline V gene. The J segment lost 1 base and the V segment lost 6 bases, leaving 12 bases of the junction unmatched. The CDR3 nucleotides read TGTGCCAGCAGAGAATTCACCCGGGACAGGGATAACTATGGCTACACCTTC. It is translated as CASREFTRDRDNYGYTF.

The table lists this clone with a few counts. V is TRBV19 and J is TRBJ2-3; 11 bases match TRBD2. The ends lost 3 bases at V and 3 bases at J; junction bases unmatched: 5. This CDR3 is built from 16 residues. Germline assignment: CDR1 LNHDA and CDR2 SQIVND (reference sequence). The CDR3 region is CASSITSGGITDTQYF. The CDR3 DNA sequence: TGTGCCAGTAGTATTACTAGCGGGGGTATAACAGATACGCAGTATTTT.

The chain recombines TRBV4-1 with TRBJ2-1; the D is unclear. Germline-derived CDR1 and CDR2 are MGHRA and YSYEKL. This CDR3 has 12 amino acids. Trimming shortened V by 0 bases and J by 5 bases, and 2 bases separated the two germline ends. DNA for the CDR3: TGCGCCAGCAGCCAAGATAACAATGAGCAGTTCTTC. Amino acids: CASSQDNNEQFF.

The chain links TRBV19 to TRBJ2-7; no clear D gene. V shed 1 base and J shed 7 bases, with 8 bases lying between them. The germline V gene encodes CDR1 LNHDA and CDR2 SQIVND (reference sequence). The CDR3 totals 12 residues. Here the CDR3 reads CASSIGPREQYF. In DNA form, the CDR3 reads TGTGCCAGTAGTATAGGGCCGCGGGAGCAGTACTTC.

V usage is TRBV7-3 and J usage is TRBJ2-5; perhaps TRBD2 as D (6 bases). The CDR3 is made up of 17 amino acids. Trimming took 5 bases from V and 5 from J, leaving 24 bases between them. CDR1 is SGHTA and CDR2 is FQGTGA in the germline V gene. The CDR3 here is CASSHGQWSSAGETQYF. In nucleotides, the CDR3 is TGTGCCAGCAGCCACGGCCAATGGTCCTCCGCGGGGGAGACCCAGTACTTC.

The CDR3 nucleotides are TGTGCCAGCAGCTTAGTAGAAGTAGGCGGTAATTACGAGCAGTACTTC. Its protein is CASSLVEVGGNYEQYF. The chain uses TRBV7-2 and TRBJ2-7; no firm D call. V lost 1 base, J lost 4 bases, and 17 bases lay in between. The germline CDR1 and CDR2 sequences are SGHTA and FQGNSA. CDR3 size: 16 residues.